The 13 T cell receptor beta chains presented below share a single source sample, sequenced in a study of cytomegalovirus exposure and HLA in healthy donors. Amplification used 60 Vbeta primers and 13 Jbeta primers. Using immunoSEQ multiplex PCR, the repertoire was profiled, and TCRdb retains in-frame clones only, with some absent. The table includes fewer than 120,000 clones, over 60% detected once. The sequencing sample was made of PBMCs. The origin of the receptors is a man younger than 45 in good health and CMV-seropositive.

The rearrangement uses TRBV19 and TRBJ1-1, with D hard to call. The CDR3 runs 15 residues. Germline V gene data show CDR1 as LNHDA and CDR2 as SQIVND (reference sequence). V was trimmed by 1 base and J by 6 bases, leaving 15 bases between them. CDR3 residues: CASSIVFDTEPEAFF. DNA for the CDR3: TGTGCCAGTAGTATAGTTTTCGACACCGAGCCTGAAGCTTTCTTT.

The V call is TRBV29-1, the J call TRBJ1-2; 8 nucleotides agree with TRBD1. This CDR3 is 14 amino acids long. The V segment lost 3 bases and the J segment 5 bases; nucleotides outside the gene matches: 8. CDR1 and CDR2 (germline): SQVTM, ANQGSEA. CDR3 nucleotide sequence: TGCAGCGTTGAGGCGGCAGGGGGCATGTATGGCTACACCTTC. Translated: CSVEAAGGMYGYTF.

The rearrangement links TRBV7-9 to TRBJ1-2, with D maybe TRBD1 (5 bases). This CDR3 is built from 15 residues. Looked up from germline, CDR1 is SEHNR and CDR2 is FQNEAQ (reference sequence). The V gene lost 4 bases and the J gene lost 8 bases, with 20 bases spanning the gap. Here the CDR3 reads CASSSNYPRAGGYTF. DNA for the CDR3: TGTGCCAGCAGCTCCAACTATCCCAGGGCTGGGGGCTACACCTTC.

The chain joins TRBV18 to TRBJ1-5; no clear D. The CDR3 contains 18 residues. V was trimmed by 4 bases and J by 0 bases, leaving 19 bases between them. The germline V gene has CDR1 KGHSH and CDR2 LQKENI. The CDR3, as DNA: TGTGCCAGCTCACTCCTTCCCCCGGAGAGCTATAGCAATCAGCCCCAGCATTTT. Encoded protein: CASSLLPPESYSNQPQHF.

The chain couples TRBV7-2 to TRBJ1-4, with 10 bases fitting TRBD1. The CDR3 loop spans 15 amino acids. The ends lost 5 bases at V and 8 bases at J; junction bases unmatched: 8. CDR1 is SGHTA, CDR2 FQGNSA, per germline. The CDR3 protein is CASSALTGGQEKLFF. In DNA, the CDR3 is TGTGCCAGCAGCGCCCTGACAGGGGGCCAGGAAAAACTGTTTTTT.

The CDR3 here is CASSLARGSYEQYF. In DNA, the CDR3 is TGCGCCAGCAGCTTGGCGCGCGGCTCCTACGAGCAGTACTTC. The chain uses TRBV5-1 and TRBJ2-7; D is uncertain. CDR1 and CDR2 from the germline V gene are SGHRS and YFSETQ. The CDR3 runs 14 residues. V was shortened by 0 bases and J by 0 bases, with 7 bases between the two germline ends.

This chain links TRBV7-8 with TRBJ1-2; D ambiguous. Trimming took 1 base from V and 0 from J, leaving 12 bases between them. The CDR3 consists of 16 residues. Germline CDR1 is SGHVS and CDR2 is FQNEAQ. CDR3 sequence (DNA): TGTGCCAGCAGCTTAGTGGGGAGGCAAGCTAACTATGGCTACACCTTC. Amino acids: CASSLVGRQANYGYTF.

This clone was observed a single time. CDR3 bases: TGTGCCACCAGCACCCAGGACAGTTTGAACACTGAAGCTTTCTTT. Translating gives CATSTQDSLNTEAFF. J is TRBJ1-1 and V is TRBV15, with TRBD1 as a possible D gene (6 bases). The CDR3 contains 15 residues. The V end was cut by 4 bases, the J end by 0 bases, with 12 bases between. Germline V CDR1 and CDR2: LNHNV, YYDKDF (reference sequence).

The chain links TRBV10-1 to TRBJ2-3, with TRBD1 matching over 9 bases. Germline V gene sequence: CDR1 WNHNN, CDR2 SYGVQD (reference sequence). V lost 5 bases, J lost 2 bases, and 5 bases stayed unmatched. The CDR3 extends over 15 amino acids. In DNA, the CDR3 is TGCGCCAGCAGTCGGACAGGGGCGGACACAGATACGCAGTATTTT. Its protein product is CASSRTGADTDTQYF.

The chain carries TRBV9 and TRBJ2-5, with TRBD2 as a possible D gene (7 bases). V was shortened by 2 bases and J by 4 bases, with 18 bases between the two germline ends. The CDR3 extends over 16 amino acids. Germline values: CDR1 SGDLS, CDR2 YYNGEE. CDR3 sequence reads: CASSVGGALLRETQYF. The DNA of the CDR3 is TGTGCCAGCAGCGTTGGGGGGGCGCTTCTCCGAGAGACCCAGTACTTC.

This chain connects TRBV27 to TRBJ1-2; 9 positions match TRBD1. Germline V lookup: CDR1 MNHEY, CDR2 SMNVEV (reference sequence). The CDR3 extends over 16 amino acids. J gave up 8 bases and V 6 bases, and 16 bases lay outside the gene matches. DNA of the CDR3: TGTGCCAGCAGCTCACTAACCCGGGACAGGGCGGGAGGCTACACCTTC. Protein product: CASSSLTRDRAGGYTF.

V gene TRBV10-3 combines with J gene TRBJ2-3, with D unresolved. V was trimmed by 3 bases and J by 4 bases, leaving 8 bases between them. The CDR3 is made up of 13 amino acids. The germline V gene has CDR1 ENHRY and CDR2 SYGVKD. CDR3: CAISETAADTQYF. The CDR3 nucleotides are TGTGCCATCAGTGAAACCGCGGCAGATACGCAGTATTTT.

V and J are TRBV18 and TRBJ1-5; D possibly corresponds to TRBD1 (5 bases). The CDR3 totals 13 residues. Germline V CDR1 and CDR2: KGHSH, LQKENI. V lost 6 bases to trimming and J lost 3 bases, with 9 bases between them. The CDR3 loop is CASSPGLNQPQHF. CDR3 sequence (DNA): TGTGCCAGCTCGCCGGGACTCAATCAGCCCCAGCATTTT.